This T cell receptor beta chain was found in a study of cytomegalovirus exposure and HLA in healthy donors. In regard to this clone: Its antigen is unknown.

Researchers ran the PCR with 60 Vbeta and 13 Jbeta primers. Some clones are missing from TCRdb's copy, which holds only in-frame ones; the method was immunoSEQ multiplex PCR. The sample includes fewer than 85,000 clones. CDR3 length: 15 residues. Germline CDR1 reads SGHNT; CDR2 reads YYREEE (reference sequence). The V segment lost 4 bases and the J segment 3 bases; nucleotides outside the gene matches: 5. Notes on the study in general: TCR beta V- and J-gene trimming, according to a later analysis, was linked to a missense DCLRE1C variant. By a later analysis, the bulk of CMV-associated TCR beta chains appeared HLA-restricted. Cytomegalovirus association was assigned to 170 or so TCR beta chains.

This clonotype was sampled from a man between 50 and 59 years old in good health and CMV-seropositive. The sample taken for sequencing was PBMCs. The chain recombines TRBV5-4 with TRBJ2-5, with TRBD1 identical over 11 bases. CDR3 amino acids: CASSQGDRGEETQYF. The CDR3 DNA reads TGTGCCAGCAGCCAGGGGGACAGGGGGGAAGAGACCCAGTACTTC.